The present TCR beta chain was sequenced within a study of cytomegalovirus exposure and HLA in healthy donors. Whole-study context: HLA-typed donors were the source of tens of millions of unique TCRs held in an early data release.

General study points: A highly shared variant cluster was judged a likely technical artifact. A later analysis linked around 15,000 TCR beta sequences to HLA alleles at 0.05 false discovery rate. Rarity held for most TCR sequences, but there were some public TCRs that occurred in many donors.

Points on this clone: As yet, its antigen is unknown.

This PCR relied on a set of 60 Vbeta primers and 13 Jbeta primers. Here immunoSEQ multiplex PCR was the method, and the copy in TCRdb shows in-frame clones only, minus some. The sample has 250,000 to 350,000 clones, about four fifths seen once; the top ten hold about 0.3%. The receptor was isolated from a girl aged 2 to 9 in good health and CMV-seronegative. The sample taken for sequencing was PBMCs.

CDR3 nucleotides: TGCAGCTTAGAGGAGGCAGGGGGTTCCTCGGGTGAAGCTTTCTTT. This gives the protein CSLEEAGGSSGEAFF. The chain couples TRBV29-1 to TRBJ1-1; TRBD1 aligns across 7 bases. J gave up 7 bases and V 8 bases, and 19 bases lay outside the gene matches. The CDR3 loop spans 15 amino acids. The V gene's germline CDR1 is SQVTM and CDR2 ANQGSEA.